The rows below give T cell receptor beta chains drawn from one sample of a study of Graves' ophthalmopathy and Graves' hyperthyroidism. TCRdb processed the multiplex PCR reads anew with MiXCR; each CDR3 protein has one entry. The data show some 160,000 distinct CDR3 sequences, with around 39% seen just once and roughly 8.9% held by the top ten. Sequencing was performed on peripheral blood. These receptors all stem from a man under 40 with Graves' ophthalmopathy. Both conserved end residues are part of each CDR3. A D gene is named only where the DNA matches it firmly. The size entry is marked missing in some rows and otherwise reads once, few, many or a size class.

size: once
D: .
V: TRBV6-1
J: TRBJ2-7
DNA: TGTGCCAGCCTGAACCTAGGGGGCGAGCAGTACTTC
CDR3: CASLNLGGEQYF

size: many
D: .
V: TRBV7-9
J: TRBJ1-4
DNA: TGTGCCAGCGGGACGAGAGATGAAAAACTGTTTTTT
CDR3: CASGTRDEKLFF

size: .
D: .
V: TRBV12-3/TRBV12-4
J: TRBJ2-5
DNA: TGTGCCAGCAGTTTGTTAGGGGTTGGGACCCAGTACTTC
CDR3: CASSLLGVGTQYF

size: many
D: .
V: TRBV4-3
J: TRBJ1-2
DNA: TGCGCCAGCAGCCAAGCTGGGGGCAGCCACTATGGCTACACCTTC
CDR3: CASSQAGGSHYGYTF

size: few
D: .
V: TRBV19
J: TRBJ2-7
DNA: TGTGCCAGTACTTCTACCGGGACCGAATCCTACGAGCAGTACTTC
CDR3: CASTSTGTESYEQYF

size: many
D: .
V: TRBV12-5
J: TRBJ2-5
DNA: TGTGCTAGTGGTTTGGCAGGAAGGCCGGCGACCCAGTACTTC
CDR3: CASGLAGRPATQYF

size: once
D: TRBD2
V: TRBV24-1
J: TRBJ2-7
DNA: TGTGCCACCAGTGACCTAGCGGGAGGCGCCCACGAGCAGTACTTC
CDR3: CATSDLAGGAHEQYF

size: .
D: TRBD2
V: TRBV6-1
J: TRBJ2-7
DNA: TGTGCCAGCAGTGAATTGGTAGCGGGAGATTACGAGCAGTACTTC
CDR3: CASSELVAGDYEQYF

size: many
D: .
V: TRBV10-3
J: TRBJ1-1
DNA: TGTGCCATCAGTGAACAGACACCCAATGAAGCTTTCTTT
CDR3: CAISEQTPNEAFF

size: many
D: TRBD2
V: TRBV12-3/TRBV12-4
J: TRBJ2-7
DNA: TGTGCCAGCAGTTTTCGGGAGGTCTCCCACGAGCAGTACTTC
CDR3: CASSFREVSHEQYF

size: .
D: .
V: TRBV28
J: TRBJ2-7
DNA: TGTGCCAGCGCAGGGTTTGAGGGCTCCTACGAGCAGTACTTC
CDR3: CASAGFEGSYEQYF

size: many
D: TRBD1
V: TRBV6-2/TRBV6-3
J: TRBJ1-5
DNA: TGTGCCAGCAGATACGGACAGGTTCAGCAGCCCCAGCATTTT
CDR3: CASRYGQVQQPQHF

size: many
D: TRBD2
V: TRBV9
J: TRBJ2-2
DNA: TGTGCCAGCAGCGTAAGCGGGACCAACACCGGGGAGCTGTTTTTT
CDR3: CASSVSGTNTGELFF

size: many
D: TRBD1
V: TRBV4-1
J: TRBJ1-1
DNA: TGCGCCAGCAGCCAAGATCCGGGACAGGGGAGTACTGAAGCTTTCTTT
CDR3: CASSQDPGQGSTEAFF

size: many
D: .
V: TRBV7-2
J: TRBJ2-5
DNA: TGTGCCAGCAGCTTACCGGTTACGGAGACCCAGTACTTC
CDR3: CASSLPVTETQYF

size: many
D: .
V: TRBV11-3
J: TRBJ1-1
DNA: TGTGCCAGCAGCTTAGGGGTGAACGAGGGCTTAGAAGCTTTCTTT
CDR3: CASSLGVNEGLEAFF

size: .
D: .
V: TRBV19
J: TRBJ1-1
DNA: TGTGCCAGCTTCGATGGGCTGAACACTGAAGCTTTCTTT
CDR3: CASFDGLNTEAFF

size: many
D: .
V: TRBV20-1
J: TRBJ1-5
DNA: TGCAGTGCCAACACTATAAGCAATCAGCCCCAGCATTTT
CDR3: CSANTISNQPQHF

size: .
D: .
V: TRBV6-1
J: TRBJ2-5
DNA: TGTGCCAGCACCCCTAGGGGGGAGACCCAGTACTTC
CDR3: CASTPRGETQYF

size: .
D: .
V: TRBV5-1
J: TRBJ1-1
DNA: TGCGCCAGCAGACAAAGGCAGGGAGACACTGAAGCTTTCTTT
CDR3: CASRQRQGDTEAFF

size: .
D: .
V: TRBV11-2
J: TRBJ2-7
DNA: TGTGCCAGCAGCTTAGACGGGGCAAGGGAGTACGAGCAGTACTTC
CDR3: CASSLDGAREYEQYF

size: many
D: .
V: TRBV24-1
J: TRBJ2-7
DNA: TGTGCCACCAGTCCCAGGGGATACGAGCAGTACTTC
CDR3: CATSPRGYEQYF

size: many
D: .
V: TRBV12-3/TRBV12-4
J: TRBJ2-7
DNA: TGTGCCAGCAGTTTATTGTACGAGCAGTACTTC
CDR3: CASSLLYEQYF

size: few
D: TRBD2
V: TRBV2
J: TRBJ2-5
DNA: TGTGCCAGCAAGAAGGTAGCGGGAGTATCACTAGAGACCCAGTACTTC
CDR3: CASKKVAGVSLETQYF

size: many
D: TRBD1
V: TRBV7-2
J: TRBJ1-2
DNA: TGTGCCAGCAGCTTGACAGGGTATGGCTACACCTTC
CDR3: CASSLTGYGYTF

size: many
D: .
V: TRBV5-1
J: TRBJ2-2
DNA: TGCGCCAGCAGCGACGGGACTCCCAACACCGGGGAGCTGTTTTTT
CDR3: CASSDGTPNTGELFF

size: .
D: TRBD1
V: TRBV29-1
J: TRBJ2-7
DNA: TGCAGCGCCGGGACAGGGAGCTCCTACGAGCAGTACTTC
CDR3: CSAGTGSSYEQYF

size: many
D: .
V: TRBV6-1
J: TRBJ1-1
DNA: TGTGCCAGCAGCTTCAGGGAGACTGAAGCTTTCTTT
CDR3: CASSFRETEAFF

size: many
D: TRBD1
V: TRBV12-5
J: TRBJ2-7
DNA: TGTGCTAGTGGTTATAGGACAGGGCCGTACGAGCAGTACTTC
CDR3: CASGYRTGPYEQYF

size: many
D: TRBD1
V: TRBV6-5
J: TRBJ2-5
DNA: TGTGCCAGCAGTTACTCACGGACAGGGGGGGTTGTAGCCCAGTACTTC
CDR3: CASSYSRTGGVVAQYF

size: once
D: TRBD1
V: TRBV2
J: TRBJ2-2
DNA: TGTGCCAGCAGTGAATCCGGGACAGGGGTTTCCGGGGAGCTGTTTTTT
CDR3: CASSESGTGVSGELFF

size: many
D: .
V: TRBV18
J: TRBJ1-3
DNA: TGTGCCAGCTCACCTTCAGGAAGGGGTCTTGGAGGAAACACCATATATTTT
CDR3: CASSPSGRGLGGNTIYF

size: few
D: TRBD2
V: TRBV20-1
J: TRBJ2-5
DNA: TGCAGTGCTAGTTCCAGCGGGGTGAAAGAGACCCAGTACTTC
CDR3: CSASSSGVKETQYF

size: many
D: TRBD1
V: TRBV6-2/TRBV6-3
J: TRBJ2-7
DNA: TGTGCCAGCAGCCTCGGGACAGGGAGCTACGAGCAGTACTTC
CDR3: CASSLGTGSYEQYF

size: many
D: .
V: TRBV6-2/TRBV6-3
J: TRBJ2-2
DNA: TGTGCCAGCAGTCCACAGGACACCGGGGAGCTGTTTTTT
CDR3: CASSPQDTGELFF

size: many
D: .
V: TRBV11-1
J: TRBJ2-7
DNA: TGTGCCAGCAGCTTAGCAGGCCTCTCCTACGAGCAGTACTTC
CDR3: CASSLAGLSYEQYF

size: many
D: .
V: TRBV28
J: TRBJ2-5
DNA: TGTGCCAGCAGTCCCCCTGAGGGACGAGAGACCCAGTACTTC
CDR3: CASSPPEGRETQYF

size: .
D: .
V: TRBV12-3/TRBV12-4
J: TRBJ2-5
DNA: TGTGCCAGCAATTCTGCCGGGACCACTCGAGAGACCCAGTACTTC
CDR3: CASNSAGTTRETQYF

size: many
D: TRBD1
V: TRBV28
J: TRBJ1-2
DNA: TGTGCCAGCAGTTACAAACAGGGGGCTATTGGCTACACCTTC
CDR3: CASSYKQGAIGYTF

size: many
D: TRBD1
V: TRBV11-1
J: TRBJ2-5
DNA: TGTGCCAGCAGCGCCAGGGGGAAGGGGGCGACCCAGTACTTC
CDR3: CASSARGKGATQYF